Listed below are T cell receptor beta chains from one sample, sequenced in a study of blood T cell repertoires in COVID-19. Libraries were prepared by immunoSEQ multiplex PCR; TCRdb keeps only in-frame clonotypes and omits some of them. Among 250,000 or so clones listed, 84% were seen once. The specimen sequenced was PBMCs or T cells enriched from blood (not recorded which). The receptor set was obtained from a man aged 60-69 years who had recovered from COVID-19. CDR3s include the opening cysteine and the closing phenylalanine or tryptophan. Not every row has a clone size; where given, it reads once, few, many or a size class.

j_call: TRBJ1-3
v_call: TRBV6-5
clone_size: .
cdr3_length: 14
cdr3_aa: CASRPGGTGNTIYF

j_call: TRBJ2-4
v_call: TRBV6-1
clone_size: .
cdr3_length: 16
cdr3_aa: CASSEATGLTKNIQYF

j_call: TRBJ1-5
v_call: TRBV15
clone_size: .
cdr3_length: 15
cdr3_aa: CATSRGGGRGQPQHF

j_call: TRBJ1-6
v_call: TRBV6-2/TRBV6-3
clone_size: .
cdr3_length: 14
cdr3_aa: CASSHSRSSSPLHF

j_call: TRBJ2-1
v_call: TRBV21-1
clone_size: .
cdr3_length: 14
cdr3_aa: CASTDRGSYNEQFF

j_call: TRBJ1-2
v_call: TRBV6-6
clone_size: .
cdr3_length: 15
cdr3_aa: CASRAGTTPNYGYTF

j_call: TRBJ1-3
v_call: TRBV30
clone_size: once
cdr3_length: 14
cdr3_aa: CAWSGGQSGNTIYF

j_call: TRBJ1-6
v_call: TRBV7-9
clone_size: .
cdr3_length: 15
cdr3_aa: CASSLGQNLNSPLHF

j_call: TRBJ2-2
v_call: TRBV6-5
clone_size: .
cdr3_length: 15
cdr3_aa: CASRGRTGGTGELFF

j_call: TRBJ1-4
v_call: TRBV19
clone_size: .
cdr3_length: 14
cdr3_aa: CASRRQGAHEKLFF

j_call: TRBJ1-2
v_call: TRBV5-4
clone_size: .
cdr3_length: 15
cdr3_aa: CASSLEGRTGYGYTF

j_call: TRBJ1-4
v_call: TRBV5-1
clone_size: .
cdr3_length: 14
cdr3_aa: CASSLDPANEKLFF

j_call: TRBJ2-5
v_call: TRBV9
clone_size: .
cdr3_length: 17
cdr3_aa: CASSDPGRGGAQETQYF

j_call: TRBJ2-3
v_call: TRBV18
clone_size: .
cdr3_length: 14
cdr3_aa: CASSPARGTDTQYF

j_call: TRBJ2-1
v_call: TRBV19
clone_size: .
cdr3_length: 15
cdr3_aa: CASSIRRGRVNEQFF

j_call: TRBJ2-5
v_call: TRBV3-1/TRBV3-2
clone_size: once
cdr3_length: 15
cdr3_aa: CASSTYGGNQETQYF

j_call: TRBJ2-7
v_call: TRBV4-3
clone_size: .
cdr3_length: 16
cdr3_aa: CASSQEPGRAAYEQYF

j_call: TRBJ1-1
v_call: TRBV2
clone_size: .
cdr3_length: 12
cdr3_aa: CASHPGGTEAFF

j_call: TRBJ1-6
v_call: TRBV19
clone_size: .
cdr3_length: 15
cdr3_aa: CASTVQGHMNQPLHF

j_call: TRBJ2-3
v_call: TRBV7-2
clone_size: .
cdr3_length: 15
cdr3_aa: CASSISGGASDTQYF

j_call: TRBJ2-2
v_call: TRBV7-3
clone_size: .
cdr3_length: 15
cdr3_aa: CASRNTGTGTGELFF

j_call: TRBJ2-6
v_call: TRBV5-1
clone_size: .
cdr3_length: 15
cdr3_aa: CASRIQGAGANVLTF

j_call: TRBJ2-2
v_call: TRBV30
clone_size: .
cdr3_length: 16
cdr3_aa: CAWSVLVVRGTGELFF

j_call: TRBJ2-3
v_call: TRBV11-3
clone_size: .
cdr3_length: 13
cdr3_aa: CASSLGGTDTQYF